These T cell receptor beta chains were read from a single sample in a study of Graves' ophthalmopathy and Graves' hyperthyroidism. TCRdb reprocessed the multiplex PCR reads with MiXCR, giving one entry per CDR3 protein. Of about 620,000 distinct CDR3 sequences listed, 22% are singletons. Sequences were obtained from peripheral blood. The receptors were sampled from a woman aged 18-35 years with stable Graves' hyperthyroidism. Some clones in this sample may be carry-over from other donors' samples. Each CDR3 is given with its conserved first and last residue. A D gene is named only where the DNA matches it firmly. Only part of the rows carry a size: once, few, many, or a class if the clone is expanded.

>-|18|TRBV30|TRBJ2-5|many
CAWKGSGPSTKYQETQYF
TGTGCCTGGAAGGGGAGTGGGCCGTCCACCAAGTACCAAGAGACCCAGTACTTC
>TRBD1|16|TRBV6-5|TRBJ2-7|many
CASSVPRTGVGDEQYF
TGTGCCAGCAGTGTACCGAGGACAGGAGTGGGGGACGAGCAGTACTTC
>-|14|TRBV28|TRBJ1-2|many
CASSFRQDSYGYTF
TGTGCCAGCAGTTTCCGACAGGATTCCTATGGCTACACCTTC
>-|15|TRBV5-1|TRBJ1-5|many
CASSLAGGGGQPQHF
TGCGCCAGCAGCTTGGCGGGAGGGGGAGGTCAGCCCCAGCATTTT
>TRBD1|15|TRBV13|TRBJ1-1|-
CASSPGGTVNTEAFF
TGTGCCAGCAGCCCAGGGGGGACAGTGAACACTGAAGCTTTCTTT
>TRBD1|14|TRBV20-1|TRBJ1-2|many
CSAIRQGVHYGYTF
TGCAGTGCTATTAGACAGGGGGTCCACTATGGCTACACCTTC
>-|17|TRBV12-3/TRBV12-4|TRBJ1-3|many
CASSFRASRHSGNTIYF
TGTGCCAGCAGTTTTAGGGCCTCCCGGCACTCTGGAAACACCATATATTTT
>-|14|TRBV4-1|TRBJ2-2|-
CASSHSRDTGELFF
TGCGCCAGCAGCCACTCCCGGGACACCGGGGAGCTGTTTTTT
>-|17|TRBV3-1|TRBJ1-2|many
CASSLRDLTTDPYGYTF
TGTGCCAGCAGCCTTCGGGACCTCACCACAGATCCCTATGGCTACACCTTC
>-|10|TRBV6-1|TRBJ1-2|-
CASQEKSYTF
TGTGCCAGCCAGGAGAAAAGTTACACCTTC
>-|16|TRBV6-5|TRBJ1-1|many
CASSYRAIQRDTEAFF
TGTGCCAGCAGCTACAGGGCTATACAGAGGGACACTGAAGCTTTCTTT
>-|11|TRBV28|TRBJ1-2|many
CATLRDYGYTF
TGTGCCACCTTAAGGGACTATGGCTACACCTTC
>-|14|TRBV4-1|TRBJ1-1|-
CASSQGSGSASAFF
TGCGCCAGCAGCCAAGGATCAGGGAGCGCGTCAGCTTTCTTT
>-|18|TRBV11-1|TRBJ1-1|many
CASSFPRGGRGRNTEAFF
TGTGCCAGCAGCTTCCCTCGGGGGGGGCGCGGTCGCAACACTGAAGCTTTCTTT
>-|11|TRBV6-2/TRBV6-3|TRBJ1-2|many
CASSYRYGYTF
TGTGCCAGCAGTTACCGGTATGGCTACACCTTC
>-|12|TRBV2|TRBJ2-2|many
CASSGLGRELFF
TGTGCCAGCAGCGGGCTTGGGAGGGAGCTGTTTTTT
>-|16|TRBV20-1|TRBJ2-5|many
CSARGGTYKYQETQYF
TGCAGTGCTAGAGGGGGGACTTATAAGTACCAAGAGACCCAGTACTTC
>-|15|TRBV12-3/TRBV12-4|TRBJ1-1|many
CASRLSGALNTEAFF
TGTGCCAGCAGATTGTCAGGTGCCCTGAACACTGAAGCTTTCTTT
>-|14|TRBV5-1|TRBJ2-2|many
CASSLERNTGELFF
TGCGCCAGCAGCTTGGAGCGGAACACCGGGGAGCTGTTTTTT
>TRBD1|14|TRBV27|TRBJ2-7|many
CASSLGQALYEQYF
TGTGCCAGCAGTTTGGGACAGGCCTTATACGAGCAGTACTTC
>-|15|TRBV20-1|TRBJ1-1|-
CSARDMAGARTEAFF
TGCAGTGCTAGAGATATGGCGGGGGCGAGGACTGAAGCTTTCTTT
>-|14|TRBV7-8|TRBJ2-7|-
CASSLAVGPEDQYF
TGTGCCAGCAGCTTAGCGGTAGGGCCGGAGGATCAGTACTTC